This TCR beta chain was sequenced for a study of T cell responses to AZD1222 COVID-19 vaccine (dated by TCRdb to the early 2020s). About the study as a whole: Because spike-specific TCR depth and breadth did not differ between the two schedules, AZD1222 recipients who got a second dose at roughly 4 weeks were pooled with those who got a second dose at roughly 12 weeks. A total of 233 trial participants underwent TCR sequencing, of whom about 210 received two doses of AZD1222 and about 25 received two doses of the MenACWY control vaccine. Trial participants were enrolled into age subgroups of 18-55, 56-69 and 70-plus years, which contained roughly 150, 30 and 60 TCR-sequenced participants, respectively. Broader findings and caveats from the paper: The 56-69-year group was small, and its depth increase did not reach significance, likely because of low power. After two AZD1222 doses, both the breadth and the depth of spike-specific TCRs were significantly higher than at day 0 and than in MenACWY recipients. Participants were mostly white British and included more females than males, and it was suggested by the authors that clonal diversity may have been underestimated. Reportedly, close to half of the unique spike-specific TCRs recognized epitopes lying outside the regions that are mutated in the B.1.351 and B.1.1.7 variants. Vaccine-associated CD4 TCRs spanned the whole spike protein, with dominant responses in regions 160-218 and 743-854. Because no samples from the day 14 peak response were available, repertoires could be characterized only after the peak T cell response. Only a handful of AZD1222 recipients were SARS-CoV-2 seropositive at baseline, limiting conclusions about previously exposed vaccinees.

At the junction V is shortened by 3 bases and J by 7 bases, with 10 bases in between. The germline V gene supplies CDR1 SGHTA and CDR2 FQGNSA. The CDR3 covers 14 residues, taking in both the cysteine and the phenylalanine. The kept DNA is CDR3 alone, 42 bases in frame from the first base. The CDR3 regions of human TCRbeta chains were analyzed by immunosequencing. As for the authors' bioinformatics: Repertoire TCRs were checked for matches against a reference library of SARS-CoV-2-specific TCRs that had been generated using the MIRA antigen-specificity platform. Breadth meant the fraction of unique TCRs that were SARS-CoV-2-associated, whereas depth meant the fraction of total T cells that were SARS-CoV-2-associated. Each spike-specific TCR was assigned to its reactive spike region and to a CD4 or CD8 class using the MIRA data. Log10-transformed breadth and depth values were compared by one-way ANOVA with Sidak's multiple comparisons tests. This is the immuneACCESS table as TCRdb keeps it, with only in-frame sequences that have V and J called. A part of the clones is gone; compared with another copy, unresolved V genes explain less than half, and the rest is unexplained. D and trimming come from the DNA, and the V and J calls and clone size come from that table. This sample has about 160,000 clones in its table, and approximately 90% of those were observed once. The ten biggest clones cover approximately 1.9% of the sample.

As for this clone: Its cognate antigen has yet to be identified. No much larger clonotype is one base removed from it; base qualities were not supplied.

Read against the paper, the sample's time point label means: baseline before first vaccination. The vaccinee samples were drawn from two UK trials, COV001 and COV002, one of which was a single-blind randomized controlled phase 2/3 trial testing AZD1222 (ChAdOx1 nCoV-19) in healthy adults. For TCRbeta chain sequencing, PBMC samples were collected from trial participants at day 0 and at day 28 after the second dose. The material was peripheral blood, obtained on day 0 of AZD1222 vaccination. The receptor chain draws on TRBV7-2 and TRBJ1-6; the D gene is unclear. The source of this sequence is an adult in good health. The CDR3 protein is CASSFSGFNSPLHF. The nucleotide sequence reads TGTGCCAGCAGCTTCAGTGGTTTCAATTCACCCCTCCACTTT.